The 15 T cell receptor beta chains given below trace back to one sample, sequenced in a study of spatial heterogeneity in lung cancer. One entry per CDR3 protein results from TCRdb running MiXCR on the 5' RACE reads. The repertoire holds roughly 120,000 distinct CDR3 sequences, with 12% as singletons. The sample's time point: blood at routine non-recurrence follow-up after resection. Sequencing covered unsorted whole RNA taken from tumor, nontumor lung or frozen PBMC. The sample here was PBMCs, taken at follow-up. All receptors come from a male donor with early-stage non-small cell lung cancer.

This clonotype was seen a handful of times. This chain uses TRBV5-1 with TRBJ2-7, with D maybe TRBD1 (5 bases). Trimming removed 0 bases from V and 0 bases from J, with 7 bases in between. The CDR3 runs 14 residues. The germline CDR1 and CDR2 sequences are SGHRS and YFSETQ. CDR3 nucleotides: TGCGCCAGCAGCTTGGACAGGAGCTCCTACGAGCAGTACTTC. Translating gives CASSLDRSSYEQYF.

This clonotype was observed a handful of times. The genes are TRBV5-6 and TRBJ1-5, with 7 bases lining up with TRBD1. Losses at the gene ends were 4 bases for V and 6 bases for J; bases not matched to a gene: 7. The CDR3 runs 14 residues. Germline CDR1 SGHDT, CDR2 YYEEEE. CDR3 loop: CASSLTGDGQPQHF. The CDR3 DNA sequence: TGTGCCAGCAGCCTTACAGGGGACGGTCAGCCCCAGCATTTT.

This clonotype was recorded at least ten times. The chain combines TRBV7-9 with TRBJ1-5, with 8 bases identical to TRBD1. CDR3 size: 17 residues. Germline CDR1 reads SEHNR; CDR2 reads FQNEAQ (reference sequence). V trimming: 1 base; J trimming: 1 base; junction bases outside the gene matches: 6. The CDR3 reads CASSLGTTGGSNQPQHF. The CDR3 coding sequence is TGTGCCAGCAGCTTAGGAACCACAGGGGGGAGCAATCAGCCCCAGCATTTT.

V and J are TRBV20-1 and TRBJ2-3; TRBD1 matches 10 bases. Unmatched junction bases numbered 4, after V lost 2 bases and J lost 5 bases. Germline V gene sequence: CDR1 DFQATT, CDR2 SNEGSKA (reference sequence). This CDR3 has 14 residues. The CDR3 sequence is CSARPTGGRDTQYF. Written as DNA, the CDR3 is TGCAGTGCTAGACCGACAGGGGGCAGAGATACGCAGTATTTT.

The CDR3 region has the DNA TGTGCCAGCAGATCCCCGGGACAGTACTACGAGCAGTACTTC. This encodes CASRSPGQYYEQYF. This rearrangement joins TRBV6-1 to TRBJ2-7, with TRBD1 matching over 7 bases. This CDR3 is built from 14 residues. CDR1 is MNHNS, CDR2 SASEGT, per germline. V shed 6 bases and J 3 bases; nucleotides not matched to a gene: 8.

The CDR3 loop is CASSGGQVGTEAFF. DNA for the CDR3: TGTGCCAGCAGCGGAGGACAGGTGGGCACTGAAGCTTTCTTT. This sequence joins TRBV9 and TRBJ1-1; TRBD1 aligns across 7 bases. Trimming at V came to 3 bases and at J to 4 bases, leaving 6 bases not matched to a gene. Germline CDR1 SGDLS, CDR2 YYNGEE. The CDR3 runs to 14 residues. Full variable domain (rest looked up from reference TRBV9 and TRBJ1-1): DSGVTQTPKHLITATGQRVTLRCSPRSGDLSVYWYQQSLDQGLQFLIQYYNGEERAKGNILERFSAQQFPDLHSELNLSSLELGDSALYFCASSGGQVGTEAFFGQGTRLTVV.

There are many counts of this clonotype. V usage is TRBV10-3 and J usage is TRBJ1-2, with a weak D call TRBD1 (6 bases). The CDR3 runs to 11 residues. CDR1 ENHRY and CDR2 SYGVKD come from the germline V gene. Trimming removed 11 bases at V and 6 bases at J, with 13 bases between. The CDR3 coding sequence is TGTGCCCTCTTAACAGGGCATGGCTACACCTTC. As protein: CALLTGHGYTF.

This clonotype was observed at least ten times. The J gene is TRBJ1-2, the V gene TRBV29-1; no definite D call. The CDR3 has 13 amino acids. Trimming cost V 5 bases and J 1 base, with 11 bases left between them. Germline V gene lookup returns CDR1 SQVTM and CDR2 ANQGSEA. CDR3 residues: CSVSQRLNYGYTF. The CDR3 region has the DNA TGCAGCGTTTCACAACGACTTAACTATGGCTACACCTTC.

The rearrangement joins TRBV20-1 to TRBJ1-5; weak D call: TRBD1 (5 bases). V lost 6 bases, J lost 0 bases, and 21 bases lay in between. This CDR3 is 17 amino acids long. The germline V gene has CDR1 DFQATT and CDR2 SNEGSKA (reference sequence). The CDR3 loop is CSATDVDQGLSNQPQHF. The CDR3 DNA is TGCAGTGCCACAGACGTGGACCAGGGACTTAGCAATCAGCCCCAGCATTTT.

In this sample, this clonotype turned up a few times. The V gene is TRBV5-1, the J gene TRBJ2-3, with D perhaps matching TRBD1 or TRBD2 (5 bases each). The CDR3 sequence is 15 residues long. Germline CDR1 and CDR2: SGHRS and YFSETQ. Trimming took off 4 bases at V and 4 bases at J, with 16 bases between the two ends. The CDR3 sequence is CASSTGPPPADTQYF. The CDR3 coding sequence is TGCGCCAGCAGCACGGGACCTCCCCCGGCAGATACGCAGTATTTT.

This rearrangement joins TRBV9 to TRBJ2-6, with D uncertain. Germline CDR1 reads SGDLS; CDR2 reads YYNGEE. Trimming removed 3 bases at V and 0 bases at J, with 10 bases between. The CDR3 is 16 residues long. The CDR3 bases are TGTGCCAGCAGCGGAAAACAGCCCTCTGGGGCCAACGTCCTGACTTTC. Translated, it gives CASSGKQPSGANVLTF.

The V call is TRBV9, the J call TRBJ2-7; D unresolved. V lost 1 base and J lost 3, with 8 bases in between. This CDR3 region has 13 residues. The germline CDR1 and CDR2 sequences are SGDLS and YYNGEE. CDR3 in amino acids: CASSVSDHYEQYF. The CDR3 nucleotides read TGTGCCAGCAGCGTATCGGATCACTACGAGCAGTACTTC.

The table lists this clonotype with a few counts. The DNA for the CDR3 is TGTGCCAGCAGCCAAGATACTAGCGGGGGTGGCAATGAGCAGTTCTTC. This sequence encodes CASSQDTSGGGNEQFF. V gene TRBV4-2 combines with J gene TRBJ2-1; 11 nucleotides line up with TRBD2. Looked up from germline, CDR1 is LGHNA and CDR2 is YNFKEQ. V lost 0 bases and J lost 6; bases outside the gene matches: 4. The CDR3 runs to 16 residues.

The chain combines TRBV11-2 with TRBJ2-1; 10 bases line up with TRBD2. Unmatched junction bases numbered 7, after V lost 1 base and J lost 4 bases. Germline CDR1 and CDR2: SGHAT and FQNNGV. CDR3 length: 17 amino acids. CDR3 nucleotide sequence: TGTGCCAGCAGCTTAGCTGCTAGCGGGGGCCGATACAATGAGCAGTTCTTC. Amino acids: CASSLAASGGRYNEQFF. Variable domain in full (rest from reference TRBV11-2 and TRBJ2-1): EAGVAQSPRYKIIEKRQSVAFWCNPISGHATLYWYQQILGQGPKLLIQFQNNGVVDDSQLPKDRFSAERLKGVDSTLKIQPAKLEDSAVYLCASSLAASGGRYNEQFFGPGTRLTVL.

This clonotype was seen a few times. This chain links TRBV13 with TRBJ1-5; 10 nucleotides match TRBD1. V shed 3 bases and J 0 bases; nucleotides not matched to a gene: 5. CDR1 is PRHDT, CDR2 FYEKMQ, per germline (reference sequence). This CDR3 comprises 17 residues. CDR3 region: CASSFSRDRGSNQPQHF. DNA of the CDR3: TGTGCCAGCAGCTTTTCGCGGGACAGGGGTAGCAATCAGCCCCAGCATTTT.